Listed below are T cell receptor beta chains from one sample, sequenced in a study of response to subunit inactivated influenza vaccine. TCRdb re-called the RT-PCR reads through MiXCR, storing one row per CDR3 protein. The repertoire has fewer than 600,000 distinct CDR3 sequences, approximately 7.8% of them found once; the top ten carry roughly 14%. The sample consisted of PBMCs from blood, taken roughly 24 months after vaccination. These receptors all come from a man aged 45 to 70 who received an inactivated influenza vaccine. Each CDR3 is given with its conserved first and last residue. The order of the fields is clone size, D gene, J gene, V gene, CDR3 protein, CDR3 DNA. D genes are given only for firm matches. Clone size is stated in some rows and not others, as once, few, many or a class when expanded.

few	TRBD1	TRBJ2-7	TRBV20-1	CSASLFGTGTYEQYF	TGCAGTGCTAGTTTGTTTGGGACAGGGACCTACGAGCAGTACTTC
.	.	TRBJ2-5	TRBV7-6	CASSYYREETQYF	TGTGCCAGCAGCTACTACAGGGAGGAGACCCAGTACTTC
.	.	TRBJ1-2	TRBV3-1	CASSRERSRGYTF	TGTGCCAGCAGCCGAGAGCGAAGTCGTGGCTACACCTTC
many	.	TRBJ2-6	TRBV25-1	CASSEYGRAGANVLTF	TGTGCCAGCAGTGAATATGGCAGGGCTGGGGCCAACGTCCTGACTTTC
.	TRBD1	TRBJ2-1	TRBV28	CASSLYGTGVYNEQFF	TGTGCCAGCAGTTTATACGGGACAGGAGTTTACAATGAGCAGTTCTTC
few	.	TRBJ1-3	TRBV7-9	CASSLDRTAGNTIYF	TGTGCCAGCAGCTTAGACAGGACGGCTGGAAACACCATATATTTT
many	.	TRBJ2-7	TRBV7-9	CASSSRQPATYEQYF	TGTGCCAGCAGCTCTAGACAGCCCGCTACCTACGAGCAGTACTTC
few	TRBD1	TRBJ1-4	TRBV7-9	CASSLSQGAVNEKLFF	TGTGCCAGCAGCTTATCACAGGGGGCGGTTAATGAAAAACTGTTTTTT
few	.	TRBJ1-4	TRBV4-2	CASSQGEGRTNEKLFF	TGTGCCAGCAGCCAGGGGGAGGGCAGGACTAATGAAAAACTGTTTTTT
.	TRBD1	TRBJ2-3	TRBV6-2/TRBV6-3	CASSYRGTGSATQYF	TGTGCCAGCAGTTACCGGGGGACAGGGTCCGCTACGCAGTATTTT
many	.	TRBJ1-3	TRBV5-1	CASSLTGQASGNTIYF	TGCGCCAGCAGCTTAACGGGACAAGCCTCTGGAAACACCATATATTTT
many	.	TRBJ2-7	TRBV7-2	CASSLEASSNYEQYF	TGTGCCAGCAGCTTAGAAGCCAGCAGCAACTACGAGCAGTACTTC
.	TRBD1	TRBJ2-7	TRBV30	CAWGQDASEQYF	TGTGCCTGGGGACAGGACGCCTCCGAGCAGTACTTC
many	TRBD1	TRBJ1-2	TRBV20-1	CSARVPAGGNYGYTF	TGCAGTGCTAGAGTCCCCGCAGGGGGGAACTATGGCTACACCTTC
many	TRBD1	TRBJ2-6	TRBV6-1	CASTGQGALGANVLTF	TGTGCCAGCACTGGACAGGGGGCCTTGGGGGCCAACGTCCTGACTTTC
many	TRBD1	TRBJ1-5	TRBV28	CASSLYGTGGWQPQHF	TGTGCCAGCAGTTTATATGGGACAGGGGGCTGGCAGCCCCAGCATTTT
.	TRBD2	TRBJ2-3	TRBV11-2	CASSLEGGGPTVTDTQYF	TGTGCCAGCAGCTTAGAGGGCGGGGGGCCAACCGTCACAGATACGCAGTATTTT
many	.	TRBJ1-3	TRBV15	CATSRAQRVMRNTIYF	TGTGCCACCAGCAGAGCCCAAAGGGTGATGCGAAACACCATATATTTT